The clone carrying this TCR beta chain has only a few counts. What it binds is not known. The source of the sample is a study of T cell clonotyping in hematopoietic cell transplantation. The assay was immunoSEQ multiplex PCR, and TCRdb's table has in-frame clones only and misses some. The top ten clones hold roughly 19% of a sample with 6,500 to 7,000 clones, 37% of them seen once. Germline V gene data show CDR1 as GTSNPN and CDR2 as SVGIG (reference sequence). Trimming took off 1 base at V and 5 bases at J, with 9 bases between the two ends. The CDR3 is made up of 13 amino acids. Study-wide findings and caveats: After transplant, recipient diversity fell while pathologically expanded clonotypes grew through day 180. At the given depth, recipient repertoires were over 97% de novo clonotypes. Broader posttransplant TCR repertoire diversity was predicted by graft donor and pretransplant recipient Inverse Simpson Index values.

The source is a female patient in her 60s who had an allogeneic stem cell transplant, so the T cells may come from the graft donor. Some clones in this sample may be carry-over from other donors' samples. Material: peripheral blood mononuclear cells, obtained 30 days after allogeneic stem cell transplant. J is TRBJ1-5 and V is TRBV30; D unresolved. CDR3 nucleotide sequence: TGTGCCTGGAGTGGGGCAGGTGATCAGCCCCAGCATTTT. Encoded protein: CAWSGAGDQPQHF.